The 16 T cell receptor beta chains below all came from one sample that was sequenced in a study of blood T cell repertoires in COVID-19. Libraries were prepared by immunoSEQ multiplex PCR; TCRdb keeps only in-frame clonotypes and omits some of them. Among 250,000 to 300,000 clones, 80% to 90% were seen once, and the ten largest hold 1.5% to 2%. Input material: PBMCs or T cells enriched from blood (not recorded which). Receptor source: a woman aged 50 to 60 who had recovered from COVID-19.

The chain has TRBV7-8 and TRBJ1-2; 11 nucleotides align to TRBD1. J lost 2 bases, V lost 1 base, and 9 bases had no gene match. This CDR3 is built from 18 residues. Germline CDR1 is SGHVS and CDR2 is FQNEAQ. The CDR3 loop reads CASSLGVRDRGGNYGYTF. The CDR3 nucleotides read TGTGCCAGCAGCTTAGGAGTCCGGGACAGGGGGGGCAACTATGGCTACACCTTC.

The V gene is TRBV11-2, the J gene TRBJ2-1; no firm D call. Germline CDR1 reads SGHAT; CDR2 reads FQNNGV. Trimming pared 0 bases from V and 6 bases from J, leaving 9 bases between. This CDR3 contains 14 residues. In DNA, the CDR3 is TGTGCCAGCAGCTTAGAAATCCTCAGCAATGAGCAGTTCTTC. Translation gives CASSLEILSNEQFF.

The rearrangement links TRBV27 to TRBJ1-2, with D possibly being TRBD1 (6 bases). The germline gives CDR1 MNHEY, CDR2 SMNVEV (reference sequence). Trimming shortened V by 2 bases and J by 8 bases, and 15 bases separated the two germline ends. This CDR3 is 14 amino acids long. The CDR3 spells CASSLGGGQKGYTF. The CDR3 DNA reads as TGTGCCAGCAGTTTAGGGGGGGGGCAGAAGGGCTACACCTTC.

This chain joins TRBV28 and TRBJ1-1, with D uncertain. V gave up 6 bases and J gave up 4 bases, with 18 bases separating them. The CDR3 sequence is 15 residues long. Germline V lookup: CDR1 MDHEN, CDR2 SYDVKM. The CDR3 nucleotides are TGTGCCAGCAGGAGTATGGGAGGAGGGTTCACTGAAGCTTTCTTT. Translated, it gives CASRSMGGGFTEAFF. Full variable domain (missing parts from reference TRBV28 and TRBJ1-1): DVKVTQSSRYLVKRTGEKVFLECVQDMDHENMFWYRQDPGLGLRLIYFSYDVKMKEKGDIPEGYSVSREKKERFSLILESASTNQTSMYLCASRSMGGGFTEAFFGQGTRLTVV.

The DNA for the CDR3 is TGTGCCAGCAGCCAAGGAGGGGGGGCCGGGAACACTGAAGCTTTCTTT. Protein sequence: CASSQGGGAGNTEAFF. The rearrangement links TRBV3-1 (or the pseudogene TRBV3-2) to TRBJ1-1, with a weak D call TRBD1 (6 bases). Germline V CDR1 and CDR2: LGHDT, YNNKEL (reference sequence). V was clipped by 1 base and J by 1 base, with 13 bases between them. The CDR3 totals 16 residues.

V and J are TRBV5-1 and TRBJ2-1, with 7 bases that match TRBD2. Trimming took 4 bases from V and 8 from J; bases not matched to a gene: 9. Germline-derived CDR1 and CDR2 are SGHRS and YFSETQ. The CDR3 is 14 residues long. CDR3 sequence: CASSPTMAGDEQFF. The CDR3 DNA reads TGCGCCAGCAGCCCAACTATGGCGGGGGATGAGCAGTTCTTC.

The genes are TRBV3-1 (or the pseudogene TRBV3-2) and TRBJ2-1; 14 nucleotides align to TRBD2. The CDR3 contains 17 residues. Trimming at V came to 2 bases and at J to 4 bases, leaving 4 bases not matched to a gene. CDR1 LGHDT and CDR2 YNNKEL come from the germline V gene (reference sequence). In nucleotides, the CDR3 is TGTGCCAGCAGCCAACAGGGGACTAGCGGGGGATACAATGAGCAGTTCTTC. Translating it yields CASSQQGTSGGYNEQFF.

The chain has TRBV5-3 and TRBJ2-7; the D gene is possibly TRBD2 (6 bases). TRBV5-3 qualifies as an ORF whose function is uncertain. The germline V and J ends were trimmed by 0 bases and 4 bases, with 14 bases remaining between them. The CDR3 is made up of 15 amino acids. CDR3 DNA sequence: TGTGCCAGAAGCTTGGCCTGGAGGGCGTTGTACGAGCAGTACTTC. This codes for CARSLAWRALYEQYF.

The sample holds one count of this clone. The chain is built from TRBV6-2 or TRBV6-3 and TRBJ2-3, with D possibly TRBD2 on 5 matching bases. This CDR3 has 17 residues. Per the germline V gene, CDR1 is MNHEY and CDR2 is SVGEGT. Trimming shortened V by 2 bases and J by 2 bases, and 17 bases separated the two germline ends. DNA for the CDR3: TGTGCCAGCAGTTACGGGCTACGGGAATCCCCCACAGATACGCAGTATTTT. Translated, it gives CASSYGLRESPTDTQYF.

The J gene is TRBJ2-1, the V gene TRBV4-1; unclear D gene. This CDR3 is built from 16 residues. Germline-derived CDR1 and CDR2 are MGHRA and YSYEKL. With 2 bases removed from V and 5 bases from J, the gap between germline ends came to 16 bases. CDR3 sequence (DNA): TGCGCCAGCAGCCAAAACATCTACGGCCAGGACAATGAGCAGTTCTTC. Protein product: CASSQNIYGQDNEQFF.

This sequence joins TRBV29-1 and TRBJ1-1; D not resolved. The V end was cut by 4 bases, the J end by 5 bases, with 11 bases between. The CDR3 is 12 amino acids. Germline V gives CDR1 SQVTM, CDR2 ANQGSEA. The CDR3 bases are TGCAGCGTTGGCGGAGATGGTACTGAAGCTTTCTTT. Protein sequence: CSVGGDGTEAFF.

V gene TRBV7-2 combines with J gene TRBJ2-1; D remains unclear. Germline CDR1 SGHTA, CDR2 FQGNSA. The V and J ends lost 1 base and 4 bases respectively, with 5 bases between them. This CDR3 spans 13 amino acids. The CDR3 region has the DNA TGTGCCAGCAGCTTAGGCAGTTACAATGAGCAGTTCTTC. Protein: CASSLGSYNEQFF.

This clone has a handful of counts. This chain uses TRBV5-4 with TRBJ1-2, with TRBD1 identical over 11 bases. Germline V gives CDR1 SGHNT, CDR2 YYREEE (reference sequence). The CDR3 has 14 amino acids. Trimming cost V 4 bases and J 4 bases; bases outside gene matches: 3. CDR3 in amino acids: CASSGGQGGYGYTF. The CDR3 coding sequence is TGTGCCAGCAGCGGGGGACAGGGGGGCTATGGCTACACCTTC. Based on the CDR3 plus reference TRBV5-4 and TRBJ1-2, the full variable domain is ETGVTQSPTHLIKTRGQQVTLRCSSQSGHNTVSWYQQALGQGPQFIFQYYREEENGRGNFPPRFSGLQFPNYSSELNVNALELDDSALYLCASSGGQGGYGYTFGSGTRLTVV.

The CDR3 region is CAITGDVQTSGSAYEQYF. The CDR3 DNA sequence: TGTGCCATCACCGGGGACGTTCAAACTAGCGGGAGTGCTTACGAGCAGTACTTC. The chain employs TRBV10-3 and TRBJ2-7; 11 nucleotides line up with TRBD2. V lost 7 bases to trimming and J lost 4 bases; unmatched junction nucleotides: 18. This CDR3 has 18 amino acids. The V gene's germline CDR1 is ENHRY and CDR2 SYGVKD.

V and J are TRBV5-1 and TRBJ2-5; possible D gene TRBD1, 6 bases. The CDR3 consists of 15 residues. CDR1 is SGHRS and CDR2 is YFSETQ in the germline V gene. V was pared by 4 bases and J by 5 bases, with 18 bases between. The chain's CDR3 is CASSRLGTYRETQYF. The DNA for the CDR3 is TGCGCCAGCAGCCGTCTAGGGACATATAGGGAGACCCAGTACTTC.

The chain uses TRBV5-8 and TRBJ1-2; possible D gene TRBD1, 6 bases. The CDR3 runs 12 residues. Germline V gene data show CDR1 as SGHTS and CDR2 as YDEGEE. V lost 4 bases to trimming and J lost 5 bases, with 9 bases between them. CDR3 DNA: TGTGCCAGCAGCCTTACAGGGTATGGCTACACCTTC. Residues: CASSLTGYGYTF.